This T cell receptor beta chain derives from a study of T cell responses to AZD1222 COVID-19 vaccine. Clones were read by immunoSEQ multiplex PCR, and TCRdb kept only the in-frame ones, dropping some. The sample holds over 200,000 clones, roughly 94% seen once. On this clone itself: As yet, its antigen is unknown.

The germline V gene has CDR1 LNHDA and CDR2 SQIVND (reference sequence). The CDR3 consists of 15 residues. V gave up 7 bases and J gave up 0 bases, with 15 bases separating them. Regarding the study as a whole: Females made up more of the donors, who were largely white British, and clonal diversity may have come out too low. Only six individuals given AZD1222 were seropositive at baseline. Spike-specific TCR breadth and depth both grew after two AZD1222 doses. The repertoires were collected only after the peak T cell response.

This chain connects TRBV19 to TRBJ1-1; D is uncertain. The origin of this receptor is an adult who received the MenACWY meningococcal vaccine as a control. This material consisted of peripheral blood, taken 28 days after the second dose of the MenACWY control vaccine. The CDR3 coding sequence is TGTGCCAGTAAGTCGGGTTTCTCGCTGAACACTGAAGCTTTCTTT. Amino acid sequence: CASKSGFSLNTEAFF.